Detailed here is one TCR beta chain. The record originates from a study of cytomegalovirus exposure and HLA in healthy donors. Study context: Prior work identified some 120 million unique TCR beta sequences in about 179 million T cells.

The V end was cut by 1 base, the J end by 10 bases, with 10 bases between. From germline, CDR1 is SNHLY and CDR2 FYNNEI. The CDR3 spans 13 residues. Primers included in the PCR were 60 Vbeta and 13 Jbeta primers. Profiled with immunoSEQ multiplex PCR; TCRdb holds only in-frame clones, not every one. The sample yields about 230,000 clones, around four fifths seen once. The chain is built from TRBV2 and TRBJ1-4, with D perhaps matching TRBD1 (5 bases). What was sequenced was PBMCs. The TCR comes from a boy between 5 and 17 years old in good health and CMV-seronegative. DNA of the CDR3: TGTGCCAGCAGTGAAGGGCAGGGAAGAAAACTGTTTTTT. This gives the protein CASSEGQGRKLFF.